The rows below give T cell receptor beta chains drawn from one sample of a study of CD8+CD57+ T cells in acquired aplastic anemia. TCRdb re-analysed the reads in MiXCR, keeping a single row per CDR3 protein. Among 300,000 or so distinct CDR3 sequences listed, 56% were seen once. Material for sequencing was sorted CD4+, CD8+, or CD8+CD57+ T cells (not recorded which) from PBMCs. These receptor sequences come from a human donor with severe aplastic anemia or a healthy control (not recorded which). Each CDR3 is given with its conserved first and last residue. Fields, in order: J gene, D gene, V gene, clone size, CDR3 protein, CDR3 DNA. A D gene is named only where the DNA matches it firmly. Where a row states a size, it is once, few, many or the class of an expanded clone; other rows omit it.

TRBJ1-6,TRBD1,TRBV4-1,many,CASSQEAQGVRGSPLHF,TGCGCCAGCAGCCAAGAAGCACAGGGGGTTAGAGGGTCACCCCTCCACTTT
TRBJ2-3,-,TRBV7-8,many,CASSSRGGGQLDTQYF,TGTGCCAGCAGCTCCCGAGGGGGGGGGCAATTAGATACGCAGTATTTT
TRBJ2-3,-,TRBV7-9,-,CASSPYTDTQYF,TGTGCCAGCAGTCCTTACACAGATACGCAGTATTTT
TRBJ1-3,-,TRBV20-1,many,CSARDPGVSGNTIYF,TGCAGTGCTAGAGATCCCGGGGTCTCTGGAAACACCATATATTTT
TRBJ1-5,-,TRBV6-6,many,CASSYSMGAAIHSNQPQHF,TGTGCCAGCAGTTACTCGATGGGTGCGGCCATTCATAGCAATCAGCCCCAGCATTTT
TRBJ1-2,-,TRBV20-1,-,CSARINANYGYTF,TGCAGTGCTAGAATCAATGCTAACTATGGCTACACCTTC
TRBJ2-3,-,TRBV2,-,CASRLEGTDTQYF,TGTGCCAGCAGATTGGAAGGCACAGATACGCAGTATTTT
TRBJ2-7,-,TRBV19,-,CASKTTLGEQYF,TGTGCCAGTAAGACTACCCTTGGGGAGCAGTACTTC
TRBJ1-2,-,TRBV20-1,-,CSARSTDWFYGYTF,TGCAGTGCTAGATCGACGGATTGGTTCTATGGCTACACCTTC
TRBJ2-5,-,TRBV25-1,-,CASSEAGRQETQYF,TGTGCCAGCAGTGAGGCAGGCCGACAAGAGACCCAGTACTTC
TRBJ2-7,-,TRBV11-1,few,CAGSVLDSDLYEQYF,TGTGCCGGCAGCGTCCTGGACAGTGACCTATACGAGCAGTACTTC
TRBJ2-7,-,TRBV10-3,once,CAISESRLENEQYF,TGTGCCATCAGTGAGTCGAGGCTGGAGAACGAGCAGTACTTC
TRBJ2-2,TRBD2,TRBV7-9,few,CASSFSGKDGELFF,TGTGCCAGCAGCTTTAGCGGGAAGGACGGGGAGCTGTTTTTT
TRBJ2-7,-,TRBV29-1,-,CSVDVGEGYEQYF,TGCAGCGTTGACGTAGGTGAGGGCTACGAGCAGTACTTC
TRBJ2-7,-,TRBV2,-,CASSYGQLYEQYF,TGTGCCAGCAGTTACGGGCAGCTCTACGAGCAGTACTTC
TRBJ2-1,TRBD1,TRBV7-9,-,CASSSTGGKGSYNEQFF,TGTGCCAGCAGCTCGACAGGGGGCAAGGGGTCCTACAATGAGCAGTTCTTC
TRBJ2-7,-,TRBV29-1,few,CSVEGSGPGTYEQYF,TGCAGCGTTGAGGGGTCGGGGCCAGGAACCTACGAGCAGTACTTC
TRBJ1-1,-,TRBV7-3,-,CASSLGPSQGGGTEAFF,TGTGCCAGCAGCTTAGGCCCAAGTCAGGGAGGGGGCACTGAAGCTTTCTTT
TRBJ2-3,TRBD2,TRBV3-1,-,CASSQDPLAGGPRDTQYF,TGTGCCAGCAGCCAAGATCCCTTAGCGGGGGGGCCCCGAGATACGCAGTATTTT
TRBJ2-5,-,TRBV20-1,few,CSASDDRQETQYF,TGCAGTGCTAGCGACGACAGGCAAGAGACCCAGTACTTC
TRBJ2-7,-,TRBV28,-,CASSLSSTGRSYEQYF,TGTGCCAGCAGTTTATCGTCGACAGGACGCTCCTACGAGCAGTACTTC
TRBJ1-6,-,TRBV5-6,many,CASKRGADSPLHF,TGTGCCAGTAAGCGGGGGGCGGATTCACCCCTCCACTTT
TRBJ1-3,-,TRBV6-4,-,CASSDGDSGNTIYF,TGTGCCAGCAGTGACGGGGACTCTGGAAACACCATATATTTT
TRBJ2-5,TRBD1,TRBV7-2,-,CASSPFPRTGLGETQYF,TGTGCCAGCAGCCCCTTCCCCCGGACAGGCCTGGGAGAGACCCAGTACTTC
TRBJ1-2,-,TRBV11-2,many,CASSSIGQGNYGYTF,TGTGCCAGCAGCTCAATAGGGCAGGGGAACTATGGCTACACCTTC
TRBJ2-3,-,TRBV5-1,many,CASSLTGGGTQYF,TGCGCCAGCAGCTTGACAGGTGGGGGGACGCAGTATTTT
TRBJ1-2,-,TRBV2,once,CASSEGDRGYGYTF,TGTGCCAGCAGTGAGGGGGACCGTGGCTATGGCTACACCTTC
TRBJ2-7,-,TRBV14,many,CASSQRGEYYEQYF,TGTGCCAGCAGCCAACGCGGGGAATACTACGAGCAGTACTTC
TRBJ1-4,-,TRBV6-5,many,CASSYSSGGRGGKLFF,TGTGCCAGCAGTTACTCTTCCGGGGGGCGCGGGGGAAAACTGTTTTTT
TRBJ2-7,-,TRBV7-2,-,CASSLGPGSHEQYF,TGTGCCAGCAGCTTGGGTCCAGGTTCCCACGAGCAGTACTTC
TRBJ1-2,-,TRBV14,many,CASSQNYYGYTF,TGTGCCAGCAGCCAAAATTACTATGGCTACACCTTC
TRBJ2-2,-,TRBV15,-,CATSSLVGPGELFF,TGTGCCACCAGCAGTCTAGTCGGGCCCGGGGAGCTGTTTTTT
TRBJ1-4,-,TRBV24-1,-,CATSENEKLFF,TGTGCCACCAGTGAGAATGAAAAACTGTTTTTT
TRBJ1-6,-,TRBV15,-,CVTSRDQTGLGDSPLHF,TGTGTCACCAGCAGAGACCAAACAGGGTTGGGCGATTCACCCCTCCACTTT
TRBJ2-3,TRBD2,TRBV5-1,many,CASSPGLATDTQYF,TGCGCCAGCAGCCCGGGACTAGCTACCGATACGCAGTATTTT
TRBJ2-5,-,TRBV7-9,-,CASSPDGQETQYF,TGTGCCAGCAGCCCGGACGGCCAAGAGACCCAGTACTTC
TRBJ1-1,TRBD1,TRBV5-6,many,CASSIRDRGGTEAFF,TGTGCCAGCAGCATCCGGGACAGGGGGGGGACTGAAGCTTTCTTT
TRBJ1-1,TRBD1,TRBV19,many,CASSPGGTGYRNTEAFF,TGTGCCAGTAGCCCCGGGGGGACAGGGTACCGCAACACTGAAGCTTTCTTT
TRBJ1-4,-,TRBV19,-,CASTIDVVGEKLCF,TGTGCCAGTACTATAGACGTGGTAGGCGAAAAACTGTGTTTT
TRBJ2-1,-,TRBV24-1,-,CATSDPDRYEQLF,TGTGCCACCAGTGATCCAGACAGGTATGAACAGTTATTC
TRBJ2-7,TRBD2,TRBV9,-,CASSVGASGMSYEQYF,TGTGCCAGCAGCGTAGGGGCTAGCGGGATGTCCTACGAGCAGTACTTC
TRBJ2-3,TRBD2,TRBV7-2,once,CASSGRGGLGDTQYF,TGTGCCAGCAGCGGGCGGGGGGGCCTCGGAGATACGCAGTATTTT
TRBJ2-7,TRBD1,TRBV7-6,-,CASSPQGNSYEQYF,TGTGCCAGCAGCCCACAGGGGAACTCCTACGAGCAGTACTTC
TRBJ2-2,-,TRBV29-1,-,CSALGVNTGELFF,TGCAGCGCCCTAGGGGTGAACACCGGGGAGCTGTTTTTT
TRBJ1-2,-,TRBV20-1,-,CSVPWADSNYGYTF,TGCAGTGTTCCATGGGCAGACTCTAACTATGGCTACACCTTC
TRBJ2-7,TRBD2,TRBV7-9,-,CASSTSGRASAPYEQYF,TGTGCCAGCAGCACCAGCGGGAGGGCTTCGGCACCCTACGAGCAGTACTTC
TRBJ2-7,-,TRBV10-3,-,CAISESGSYEQYF,TGTGCCATCAGTGAGTCCGGCTCCTACGAGCAGTACTTC
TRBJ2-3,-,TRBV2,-,CASSRLPTVKADTQYF,TGTGCCAGCTCAAGATTACCCACAGTAAAGGCAGATACGCAGTATTTT
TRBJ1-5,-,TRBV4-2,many,CASSQESGPRNQPQHF,TGTGCCAGCAGCCAAGAATCCGGGCCCCGAAATCAGCCCCAGCATTTT
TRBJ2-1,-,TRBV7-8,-,CASSGRGTSYNEQFF,TGTGCCAGCAGCGGACGGGGGACCTCCTACAATGAGCAGTTCTTC
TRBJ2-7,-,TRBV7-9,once,CASSLGYLYEQYF,TGTGCCAGCAGCTTAGGCTACCTGTACGAGCAGTACTTC
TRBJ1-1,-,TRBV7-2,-,CASSLDDTEAFF,TGTGCCAGCAGCTTAGACGACACTGAAGCTTTCTTT
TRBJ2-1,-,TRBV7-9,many,CASSLSSYNEQFF,TGTGCCAGCAGCCTGAGCTCCTACAATGAGCAGTTCTTC
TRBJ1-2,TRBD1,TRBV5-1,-,CASSLGQAGGYTF,TGTGCCAGCAGCCTAGGACAGGCGGGGGGCTACACCTTC
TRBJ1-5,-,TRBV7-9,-,CASSLNSAVQPQHF,TGTGCCAGCAGCCTAAATAGTGCTGTTCAGCCCCAGCATTTT
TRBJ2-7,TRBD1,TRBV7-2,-,CASSWTGDGQYF,TGTGCCAGCAGCTGGACAGGGGACGGGCAGTACTTC
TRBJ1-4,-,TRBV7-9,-,CASSLDGGNEKLFF,TGTGCCAGCAGCTTAGACGGGGGAAATGAAAAACTGTTTTTT